This TCR beta chain was recovered during a study of T cell repertoires in cytomegalovirus infection (dated by TCRdb to between 2017 and 2020). Some background on the complete study: Recently identified HLA-C-restricted CMV epitopes, whose presentation resists viral immunomodulation, were targeted by peptide stimulations together with well-studied HLA-B-restricted epitopes. Because public TCR beta signatures pointed to carriage of CMV infection together with the matching HLA type, the HLA type of each donor mattered for the analysis.

The germline V gene yields LGHNT for CDR1 and FRNRAP for CDR2. Including the terminal cysteine and phenylalanine, the CDR3 comprises 13 residues. Only CDR3 DNA remains: 39 bases, in frame from the first base. V is shortened by 1 base, J by 9 bases, and the region joining them spans 11 bases. The treatment or condition label, as the study defines it: in vitro stimulation with specific CMV peptide epitopes to enrich CMV-specific T cells. This clonotype occurred a few times. It has no known antigen specificity. It has no much larger one-base neighbor in the sample; base qualities were not kept. Here is what the overall study found, with its caveats: The ex vivo response was dominated by HLA-C-restricted CMV-specific TCR beta clonotypes, which also provided the single most frequent clonotype in two of eight donors. In both this cohort and an independent cohort of 300 to 450 donors, the cumulative frequency of public TCR beta family members distinguished carriers of CMV infection plus the relevant HLA type.

Sequencer: Illumina HiSeq 1500. The raw public data were reprocessed by TCRdb itself: fastp quality trimming at Q25, MiXCR clonotype calling, in-frame beta chains only. CDR3 protein sequences are deduplicated, and each keeps its most common genes and DNA. For this sample there are about 310,000 distinct CDR3 sequences; around a quarter appear just once. Jointly, the top ten make up roughly 14% of the sample. Rearrangement joined TRBV12-5 to TRBJ2-3; the D gene cannot be resolved reliably. Source: cultured PBMCs, taken from culture after CMV antigen stimulation. This TCR was recovered from a human donor in good health (CMV status not recorded). Some clones in this sample may be carry-over from other donors' samples. CDR3 sequence: CASGLAPVETQYF. The DNA reads as follows: TGTGCTAGTGGTTTGGCCCCGGTGGAAACGCAGTATTTT.